The present T cell receptor beta chain was sequenced within a study of cytomegalovirus exposure and HLA in healthy donors. Study-wide results and limits: In a later analysis, a genetic analysis reported fewer productive-TCR N-insertions in an Asian-associated ancestry cluster than the cohort average.

With 60 Vbeta and 13 Jbeta primers, the PCR was carried out. Sequencing used immunoSEQ multiplex PCR; TCRdb keeps in-frame clones, though not all of them. The top ten hold 3% to 5% of the sample, which has about 120,000 clones, 81% seen once. This clone was counted only a few times. Its matching antigen is unknown. Germline CDR1 is MDHEN and CDR2 is SYDVKM. The junction had 15 bases not matched to a gene; V was cut back by 3 bases and J by 6 bases. This CDR3 spans 18 amino acids. Sequenced sample: PBMCs. The clonotype originates from a woman under 40 in good health and CMV-seronegative. The chain combines TRBV28 with TRBJ2-3, with 10 bases matching TRBD1. CDR3 residues: CASSLEMGQGRFTDTQYF. The DNA of the CDR3 is TGTGCCAGCAGTTTGGAGATGGGACAGGGGAGGTTTACGGATACGCAGTATTTT. The full variable domain, rest sourced from reference TRBV28 and TRBJ2-3, is DVKVTQSSRYLVKRTGEKVFLECVQDMDHENMFWYRQDPGLGLRLIYFSYDVKMKEKGDIPEGYSVSREKKERFSLILESASTNQTSMYLCASSLEMGQGRFTDTQYFGPGTRLTVL.